The clone carrying this T cell receptor beta chain is medium-sized by share. Its antigen remains unknown. Trimming pared 0 bases from V and 0 bases from J, leaving 11 bases between. CDR3 size: 16 residues. Germline V CDR1 and CDR2: DFQATT, SNEGSKA (reference sequence). The QIAseq Immune Repertoire TCR panel built the libraries from roughly 15 ng of total RNA. TCRdb reprocessed the reads with MiXCR, giving one entry per CDR3 protein. The repertoire holds 400 to 550 distinct CDR3 sequences, about 9.3% seen once, with more than 30% in the top ten. Live CD3+CD8+TCRalphabeta+ cells were sorted into four subsets by PD-1 and/or TIGIT. The data were obtained in a study of circulating CD8 cells and anti-PD-1 response in melanoma. Findings of the study overall: At M1, fewer than 8% of TRB clonotypes appeared in multiple subsets.

The V and J genes are TRBV20-1 and TRBJ2-2; TRBD1 is a possible D gene (5 bases). The clonotype originates from a human donor with melanoma. Here the sequenced sample was CD8+ T cells from PBMCs, taken at baseline or after one month of anti-PD-1 therapy (not recorded which). Here the CDR3 reads CSAREVRAPNTGELFF. The CDR3, as DNA: TGCAGTGCTAGAGAGGTCAGGGCCCCGAACACCGGGGAGCTGTTTTTT.